Listed here are 20 T cell receptor beta chains from one sample, sequenced in a study of T cell responses to AZD1222 COVID-19 vaccine. Sequencing was performed with immunoSEQ multiplex PCR; in TCRdb, only in-frame clones are kept and a portion is missing. Among about 190,000 clones listed, 85% to 90% were seen once. Sequencing was performed on peripheral blood, taken on day 0 of AZD1222 vaccination. The receptors originated from an adult in good health.

The V call is TRBV5-6, the J call TRBJ1-3, with D hard to call. The length of the CDR3 is 14 residues. Germline CDR1 and CDR2: SGHDT and YYEEEE. V dropped 1 base and J dropped 4 bases, with 9 bases sitting between them. CDR3 residues: CASSLYIVGNTIYF. The CDR3 DNA sequence: TGTGCCAGCAGCTTGTATATAGTCGGAAACACCATATATTTT. Full variable domain (outside the CDR3, taken from reference TRBV5-6 and TRBJ1-3): DAGVTQSPTHLIKTRGQQVTLRCSPKSGHDTVSWYQQALGQGPQFIFQYYEEEERQRGNFPDRFSGHQFPNYSSELNVNALLLGDSALYLCASSLYIVGNTIYFGEGSWLTVV.

CDR3 in amino acids: CASSPGAGSEAFF. CDR3 nucleotide sequence: TGTGCCAGCTCACCCGGGGCGGGGAGTGAAGCTTTCTTT. This chain connects TRBV18 to TRBJ1-1, with D possibly matching TRBD1 (5 bases). Germline-derived CDR1 and CDR2 are KGHSH and LQKENI. The V gene lost 3 bases and the J gene lost 7 bases, with 12 bases spanning the gap. The CDR3 runs 13 residues.

As concerns this clone: The junction does not match germline at one end; this may be a read error. The V and J genes are TRBV6-1 and TRBJ1-1; TRBD1 matches at 8 bases. This CDR3 contains 12 residues. The germline V gene has CDR1 MNHNS and CDR2 SASEGT. CDR3 nucleotide sequence: TGTGCCAGCAGTGAGAAGGACAGGGTGGGGCTTTTT. Its translation is CASSEKDRVGLF.

This clone was detected once. The CDR3 spells CAISDSSGLYNEQFF. CDR3 DNA: TGTGCCATCAGTGACTCTAGCGGATTATACAATGAGCAGTTCTTC. This chain joins TRBV10-3 and TRBJ2-1; 7 bases agree with TRBD2. V shed 3 bases and J 4 bases; nucleotides not matched to a gene: 6. Germline V gives CDR1 ENHRY, CDR2 SYGVKD. There are 15 residues in the CDR3.

This clone has a handful of counts. The J gene is TRBJ2-1, the V gene TRBV4-3; 9 nucleotides align to TRBD1. Germline CDR1 reads LGHNA; CDR2 reads YSLEER. This CDR3 has 15 amino acids. Trimming removed 4 bases from V and 6 bases from J; junction bases left unmatched: 7. The CDR3 loop is CASSPFRDRVNEQFF. In DNA, the CDR3 is TGCGCCAGCAGCCCTTTCCGGGACAGGGTCAATGAGCAGTTCTTC.

V usage is TRBV10-3 and J usage is TRBJ2-4; no firm D call. V was clipped by 0 bases and J by 3 bases, with 18 bases between them. Germline CDR1 ENHRY, CDR2 SYGVKD. This CDR3 contains 18 residues. CDR3 bases: TGTGCCATCAGTGAGTCTGGCTCATCGGGTACTGGCAAAAACATTCAGTACTTC. This gives the protein CAISESGSSGTGKNIQYF.

V usage is TRBV3-1 (or the pseudogene TRBV3-2) and J usage is TRBJ1-4; D unclear. CDR1 and CDR2 from the germline V gene are LGHDT and YNNKEL (reference sequence). With 3 bases removed from V and 8 bases from J, the gap between germline ends came to 13 bases. CDR3 size: 14 residues. The chain's CDR3 is CASSHGLREEKLFF. CDR3 sequence (DNA): TGTGCCAGCAGCCACGGGCTGCGGGAAGAAAAACTGTTTTTT.

V usage is TRBV11-2 and J usage is TRBJ2-7, with D perhaps matching TRBD2 (5 bases). The germline V gene has CDR1 SGHAT and CDR2 FQNNGV. CDR3 length equals 15 residues. Trimming removed 3 bases from V and 4 bases from J, with 16 bases in between. The CDR3 nucleotides are TGTGCCAGCAGCTTCGGCAGCTCCGGGGAGTACGAGCAGTACTTC. Its translation is CASSFGSSGEYEQYF.

The chain employs TRBV28 and TRBJ1-4; D remains ambiguous. CDR3 size: 15 residues. Germline CDR1 is MDHEN and CDR2 is SYDVKM. V was cut by 5 bases and J by 8 bases, with 18 bases left in between. CDR3 sequence (DNA): TGTGCCAGCAGTGGCGGCGGCGGGGTCGGGGAAAAACTGTTTTTT. As protein: CASSGGGGVGEKLFF.

V and J are TRBV13 and TRBJ1-4, with 10 bases that match TRBD1. This CDR3 is built from 15 residues. The germline gives CDR1 PRHDT, CDR2 FYEKMQ (reference sequence). Losses at the gene ends were 4 bases for V and 4 bases for J; bases not matched to a gene: 3. CDR3 in amino acids: CASSSGQGVNEKLFF. The DNA of the CDR3 is TGTGCCAGCAGCTCAGGACAGGGGGTTAATGAAAAACTGTTTTTT.

The rearrangement joins TRBV7-9 to TRBJ1-1, with D uncertain. The germline gives CDR1 SEHNR, CDR2 FQNEAQ (reference sequence). With 3 bases removed from V and 6 bases from J, the gap between germline ends came to 11 bases. There are 13 residues in the CDR3. CDR3 amino acids: CASSFYSAAEAFF. The CDR3 nucleotides read TGTGCCAGCAGCTTCTATTCAGCGGCTGAAGCTTTCTTT. Full variable domain (rest looked up from reference TRBV7-9 and TRBJ1-1): DTGVSQNPRHKITKRGQNVTFRCDPISEHNRLYWYRQTLGQGPEFLTYFQNEAQLEKSRLLSDRFSAERPKGSFSTLEIQRTEQGDSAMYLCASSFYSAAEAFFGQGTRLTVV.

This clone was picked up one time. The chain employs TRBV7-2 and TRBJ2-5; 7 nucleotides align to TRBD2. This CDR3 is 13 amino acids long. Germline CDR1 is SGHTA and CDR2 is FQGNSA. The junction had 6 bases not matched to a gene; V was cut back by 4 bases and J by 7 bases. The CDR3 coding sequence is TGTGCCAGCAGCTACGGACTAGTAGGGACCCAGTACTTC. This sequence encodes CASSYGLVGTQYF.

The chain recombines TRBV7-9 with TRBJ2-2; 13 bases align to TRBD2. This CDR3 contains 17 residues. The V gene's germline CDR1 is SEHNR and CDR2 FQNEAQ (reference sequence). Germline trimming cut 6 bases from V and 1 base from J; bases unmatched to any gene: 5. CDR3 sequence: CASRWTSGGKNTGELFF. The CDR3 DNA is TGTGCCAGCAGGTGGACTAGCGGGGGAAAGAACACCGGGGAGCTGTTTTTT.

The chain couples TRBV7-8 to TRBJ1-5; D gene ambiguous. The V end was cut by 5 bases, the J end by 2 bases, with 19 bases between. This CDR3 is 17 amino acids long. Germline CDR1 reads SGHVS; CDR2 reads FQNEAQ. This CDR3 is CASSPLGPSTGNQPQHF. DNA of the CDR3: TGTGCCAGCAGCCCCCTGGGCCCATCGACGGGCAATCAGCCCCAGCATTTT.

The chain couples TRBV7-9 to TRBJ2-1; TRBD2 agrees at 9 bases. The CDR3 consists of 16 residues. Unmatched junction bases numbered 4, after V lost 4 bases and J lost 0 bases. In germline, CDR1 is SEHNR, CDR2 FQNEAQ (reference sequence). CDR3 amino acids: CASSSLAGASYNEQFF. The CDR3 DNA reads TGTGCCAGCAGCTCCTTAGCGGGGGCCTCCTACAATGAGCAGTTCTTC.

This clone was recorded many times. V usage is TRBV3-1 (or the pseudogene TRBV3-2) and J usage is TRBJ2-3; 12 bases line up with TRBD2. V dropped 1 base and J dropped 1; count of bases not matched to a gene: 3. The length of the CDR3 is 17 residues. Germline loops: CDR1 LGHDT, CDR2 YNNKEL (reference sequence). CDR3 in DNA: TGTGCCAGCAGCCAAGGACTAGCGGGGGCCCGCACAGATACGCAGTATTTT. It specifies CASSQGLAGARTDTQYF.

To note about this clone: Other DNA sequences in this sample translate to the same CDR3. The chain uses TRBV27 and TRBJ2-7, with 8 positions matching TRBD2. Germline CDR1 and CDR2: MNHEY and SMNVEV (reference sequence). The CDR3 is 13 amino acids. The junction had 1 base not matched to a gene; V was cut back by 2 bases and J by 4 bases. The CDR3 loop reads CASSLSGGYEQYF. For the CDR3, the DNA is TGTGCCAGCAGTTTAAGCGGGGGTTACGAGCAGTACTTC.

V usage is TRBV9 and J usage is TRBJ2-7, with TRBD2 identical over 7 bases. The trim removed 3 bases at V and 5 bases at J, leaving 5 bases unmatched. The germline gives CDR1 SGDLS, CDR2 YYNGEE. This CDR3 comprises 13 residues. CDR3 DNA: TGTGCCAGCAGCGCAGCCACTAGCGACGAGCAGTACTTC. Its translation: CASSAATSDEQYF.

The gene calls are TRBV19 and TRBJ2-3; D remains ambiguous. The V end was cut by 4 bases, the J end by 5 bases, with 4 bases between. CDR1 and CDR2 (germline): LNHDA, SQIVND (reference sequence). This CDR3 comprises 11 residues. The CDR3 loop is CASSNLDTQYF. For the CDR3, the DNA is TGTGCCAGTAGTAATCTAGATACGCAGTATTTT.

V usage is TRBV19 and J usage is TRBJ1-5, with TRBD1 matching 10 bases. The J segment lost 0 bases and the V segment lost 4 bases, leaving 9 bases of the junction unmatched. This CDR3 has 18 amino acids. Germline lookup yields CDR1 LNHDA and CDR2 SQIVND (reference sequence). This CDR3 is CASSSRDRGLYSNQPQHF. The CDR3 DNA reads TGTGCCAGTAGTAGCCGGGACAGGGGTTTGTATAGCAATCAGCCCCAGCATTTT.